A selection of T cell receptor beta chains follows, all from one sample in a study of shared clonotypes between healthy human individuals. The repertoire was sequenced with immunoSEQ multiplex PCR; TCRdb's copy has only in-frame clones and lacks some. The sample gives around 95,000 clones, around 67% of which show up once; 45% to 50% is in the top ten. Sequencing was carried out using memory CD8+ T cells sorted from blood. These receptors all come from a man aged 30 to 45 in good health. The CDR3 runs from the conserved cysteine through the conserved F or W. Fields, in order: V gene, CDR3 length, J gene, clone size, D gene, CDR3 protein, CDR3 DNA. The D gene is left open where the match is weak. A row's size may be missing; if present it is once, few, many or a size class.

v_gene: TRBV18
len: 19
j_gene: TRBJ2-3
abundance: .
d_gene: .
CDR3aa: CASSPYREGGRTSRDTQYF
CDR3nt: TGTGCCAGCTCACCATACCGCGAGGGGGGCAGGACCTCTAGAGATACGCAGTATTTT

v_gene: TRBV29-1
len: 15
j_gene: TRBJ1-1
abundance: .
d_gene: .
CDR3aa: CSADRGWGRITEAFF
CDR3nt: TGCAGCGCCGACCGCGGGTGGGGAAGGATCACTGAAGCTTTCTTT

v_gene: TRBV5-1
len: 17
j_gene: TRBJ2-3
abundance: .
d_gene: TRBD2
CDR3aa: CASSFYGRAGGTDTQYF
CDR3nt: TGCGCCAGCAGCTTCTACGGGAGGGCTGGGGGCACAGATACGCAGTATTTT

v_gene: TRBV4-3
len: 13
j_gene: TRBJ1-1
abundance: .
d_gene: .
CDR3aa: CASSLDQNTEAFF
CDR3nt: TGCGCCAGCAGCCTCGACCAGAACACTGAAGCTTTCTTT

v_gene: TRBV11-2
len: 16
j_gene: TRBJ2-1
abundance: .
d_gene: TRBD2
CDR3aa: CASRGLAGLSYNEQFF
CDR3nt: TGTGCCAGCAGGGGGCTAGCGGGTCTCTCCTACAATGAGCAGTTCTTC

v_gene: TRBV6-6
len: 15
j_gene: TRBJ1-4
abundance: many
d_gene: .
CDR3aa: CASSPPGNVNEKLFF
CDR3nt: TGTGCCAGCAGCCCCCCGGGTAACGTTAATGAAAAACTGTTTTTT

v_gene: TRBV13
len: 14
j_gene: TRBJ1-1
abundance: .
d_gene: .
CDR3aa: CASSLGTENTEAFF
CDR3nt: TGTGCCAGCAGCTTAGGGACAGAAAACACTGAAGCTTTCTTT

v_gene: TRBV5-6
len: 15
j_gene: TRBJ2-3
abundance: .
d_gene: TRBD1
CDR3aa: CASSPGTGTGDTQYF
CDR3nt: TGTGCCAGCAGTCCCGGGACAGGGACGGGGGATACGCAGTATTTT

v_gene: TRBV21-1
len: 17
j_gene: TRBJ2-4
abundance: .
d_gene: .
CDR3aa: CASSKVKTGQVKNIQYF
CDR3nt: TGTGCCAGCAGCAAAGTAAAAACTGGACAAGTCAAAAACATTCAGTACTTC

v_gene: TRBV7-3
len: 16
j_gene: TRBJ2-4
abundance: once
d_gene: .
CDR3aa: CASSFRPRDTQNIQYF
CDR3nt: TGTGCCAGCAGCTTTCGCCCCCGGGACACCCAAAACATTCAGTACTTC

v_gene: TRBV6-5
len: 14
j_gene: TRBJ2-4
abundance: .
d_gene: TRBD1
CDR3aa: CASSPGTGGYIQYF
CDR3nt: TGTGCCAGCAGTCCCGGGACAGGGGGTTACATTCAGTACTTC

v_gene: TRBV5-1
len: 17
j_gene: TRBJ2-2
abundance: once
d_gene: .
CDR3aa: CASSLASSGELTGELFF
CDR3nt: TGCGCCAGCAGCTTGGCCTCGTCAGGGGAGCTCACCGGGGAGCTGTTTTTT

v_gene: TRBV6-6
len: 14
j_gene: TRBJ1-2
abundance: .
d_gene: .
CDR3aa: CASSTQEQNYGYTF
CDR3nt: TGTGCCAGCAGTACCCAGGAGCAAAACTATGGCTACACCTTC

v_gene: TRBV14
len: 13
j_gene: TRBJ2-7
abundance: .
d_gene: .
CDR3aa: CASSPLGSYEQYF
CDR3nt: TGTGCCAGCAGCCCCCTCGGGAGCTACGAGCAGTACTTC

v_gene: TRBV4-1
len: 16
j_gene: TRBJ2-5
abundance: .
d_gene: .
CDR3aa: CASSLGTEYNQETQYF
CDR3nt: TGCGCCAGCAGCCTTGGGACCGAGTACAACCAAGAGACCCAGTACTTC

v_gene: TRBV9
len: 13
j_gene: TRBJ2-7
abundance: .
d_gene: .
CDR3aa: CASSTGSSYEQYF
CDR3nt: TGTGCCAGCAGCACAGGGAGCTCCTACGAGCAGTACTTC

v_gene: TRBV10-3
len: 15
j_gene: TRBJ2-2
abundance: many
d_gene: .
CDR3aa: CAIRLRDLDTGELFF
CDR3nt: TGTGCCATCAGACTCCGGGACCTAGACACCGGGGAGCTGTTTTTT

v_gene: TRBV29-1
len: 13
j_gene: TRBJ2-7
abundance: once
d_gene: .
CDR3aa: CSVVVVAAQEQYF
CDR3nt: TGCAGCGTTGTCGTCGTGGCCGCACAAGAGCAGTACTTC

v_gene: TRBV20-1
len: 11
j_gene: TRBJ1-5
abundance: .
d_gene: .
CDR3aa: CSARDRRAQHF
CDR3nt: TGCAGTGCTAGAGACCGGCGGGCCCAGCATTTT

v_gene: TRBV7-9
len: 16
j_gene: TRBJ2-2
abundance: few
d_gene: TRBD2
CDR3aa: CASSLEREANTGELFF
CDR3nt: TGTGCCAGCAGCTTGGAGCGGGAGGCGAACACCGGGGAGCTGTTTTTT

v_gene: TRBV19
len: 14
j_gene: TRBJ1-1
abundance: .
d_gene: .
CDR3aa: CASRGAGESTEAFF
CDR3nt: TGTGCCAGTCGAGGGGCTGGAGAGAGCACTGAAGCTTTCTTT

v_gene: TRBV7-3
len: 16
j_gene: TRBJ2-1
abundance: .
d_gene: TRBD2
CDR3aa: CASSLTSGASYNEQFF
CDR3nt: TGTGCCAGCAGCTTAACTAGCGGGGCCTCCTACAATGAGCAGTTCTTC

v_gene: TRBV20-1
len: 11
j_gene: TRBJ2-1
abundance: .
d_gene: .
CDR3aa: CSAPSHNEQFF
CDR3nt: TGCAGTGCCCCAAGTCACAATGAGCAGTTCTTC

v_gene: TRBV9
len: 12
j_gene: TRBJ1-2
abundance: .
d_gene: .
CDR3aa: CASSVAWGGYTF
CDR3nt: TGTGCCAGCAGCGTAGCTTGGGGTGGCTACACCTTC

v_gene: TRBV11-2
len: 11
j_gene: TRBJ2-5
abundance: once
d_gene: .
CDR3aa: CASKLRETQYF
CDR3nt: TGTGCCAGTAAACTTCGGGAGACCCAGTACTTC

v_gene: TRBV7-2
len: 16
j_gene: TRBJ2-1
abundance: .
d_gene: .
CDR3aa: CASSRLGGVSGNEQFF
CDR3nt: TGTGCCAGCAGCCGCCTGGGGGGCGTGAGTGGCAATGAGCAGTTCTTC

v_gene: TRBV4-2
len: 15
j_gene: TRBJ1-5
abundance: .
d_gene: .
CDR3aa: CASSQVRTGGQPQHF
CDR3nt: TGTGCCAGCAGCCAAGTTAGGACGGGAGGACAGCCCCAGCATTTT

v_gene: TRBV6-1
len: 15
j_gene: TRBJ1-5
abundance: .
d_gene: TRBD1
CDR3aa: CASSWTGAQNQPQHF
CDR3nt: TGTGCCAGCAGTTGGACAGGGGCGCAGAATCAGCCCCAGCATTTT

v_gene: TRBV5-6
len: 14
j_gene: TRBJ2-7
abundance: .
d_gene: TRBD2
CDR3aa: CASSPGTRAYEQYF
CDR3nt: TGTGCCAGCAGTCCCGGGACTAGAGCCTACGAGCAGTACTTC

v_gene: TRBV6-1
len: 17
j_gene: TRBJ2-5
abundance: .
d_gene: TRBD1
CDR3aa: CASSGGPTGVGQETQYF
CDR3nt: TGTGCCAGCAGTGGGGGTCCGACAGGGGTGGGGCAAGAGACCCAGTACTTC

v_gene: TRBV5-4
len: 13
j_gene: TRBJ2-1
abundance: .
d_gene: TRBD2
CDR3aa: CASSPGLANEQFF
CDR3nt: TGTGCCAGCAGCCCGGGACTAGCTAATGAGCAGTTCTTC

v_gene: TRBV29-1
len: 15
j_gene: TRBJ1-1
abundance: .
d_gene: .
CDR3aa: CSVEDLEFRPTEAFF
CDR3nt: TGCAGCGTTGAAGATCTTGAGTTTCGGCCCACTGAAGCTTTCTTT

v_gene: TRBV2
len: 12
j_gene: TRBJ2-7
abundance: .
d_gene: TRBD1
CDR3aa: CATPGQGAIWYF
CDR3nt: TGTGCCACCCCGGGACAGGGGGCGATTTGGTACTTC

v_gene: TRBV4-3
len: 16
j_gene: TRBJ2-6
abundance: many
d_gene: .
CDR3aa: CASSTGPDSGANVLTF
CDR3nt: TGCGCCAGCAGCACCGGGCCCGACTCTGGGGCCAACGTCCTGACTTTC

v_gene: TRBV6-4
len: 15
j_gene: TRBJ2-3
abundance: .
d_gene: .
CDR3aa: CASSEGRGSTDTQYF
CDR3nt: TGTGCCAGCAGTGAGGGGCGGGGAAGCACAGATACGCAGTATTTT

v_gene: TRBV6-5
len: 16
j_gene: TRBJ2-1
abundance: few
d_gene: TRBD2
CDR3aa: CASSYGVAGPRNEQFF
CDR3nt: TGTGCCAGCAGTTACGGGGTAGCGGGACCACGCAATGAGCAGTTCTTC

v_gene: TRBV10-1
len: 13
j_gene: TRBJ2-7
abundance: few
d_gene: TRBD1
CDR3aa: CASSGGTGSEQYF
CDR3nt: TGCGCCAGCAGTGGTGGGACAGGGAGCGAGCAGTACTTC

v_gene: TRBV4-3
len: 14
j_gene: TRBJ1-5
abundance: .
d_gene: .
CDR3aa: CASSHRPFNQPQHF
CDR3nt: TGCGCCAGCAGCCACCGGCCCTTCAATCAGCCCCAGCATTTT

v_gene: TRBV4-3
len: 13
j_gene: TRBJ2-1
abundance: .
d_gene: .
CDR3aa: CASSQGWNNEQFF
CDR3nt: TGCGCCAGCAGCCAAGGTTGGAACAATGAGCAGTTCTTC